These 8 T cell receptor beta chains were all obtained from the same sample, sequenced in a study of cytomegalovirus exposure and HLA in healthy donors. The study ran its PCR with 60 Vbeta and 13 Jbeta primers. This table comes from immunoSEQ multiplex PCR, and its TCRdb copy is limited to in-frame clones, with some not included. The profile shows more than 85,000 clones, about 74% of them singletons. Source material: PBMCs. These receptors came from a female donor in good health and CMV-seronegative.

In its sample, this clone was seen once. The chain recombines TRBV27 with TRBJ2-5; 10 bases line up with TRBD2. The DNA matches TRBJ2-7 better at its end, which makes the J call doubtful. Germline-derived CDR1 and CDR2 are MNHEY and SMNVEV (reference sequence). The CDR3 loop spans 14 amino acids. CDR3 nucleotide sequence: TGTGCCAGCAGTCCTGGACTAGCGGTCTACGAGCAGTACTTC. Translated: CASSPGLAVYEQYF.

The V call is TRBV5-1, the J call TRBJ1-6, with a tentative D call TRBD1 (5 bases). Trimming stripped 2 bases from V and 7 bases from J, with 16 bases between. The CDR3 extends over 16 amino acids. Germline V CDR1 and CDR2: SGHRS, YFSETQ. The CDR3 sequence: CASSFGRGEGNSPLHF. CDR3 DNA sequence: TGCGCCAGCAGCTTTGGGCGGGGCGAGGGGAATTCACCCCTCCACTTT.

V is TRBV27 and J is TRBJ1-5, with a weak D call TRBD1 (5 bases). Per germline, CDR1 MNHEY and CDR2 SMNVEV (reference sequence). Trimming took off 1 base at V and 0 bases at J, with 13 bases between the two ends. The length of the CDR3 is 17 residues. The CDR3 reads CASSLWGDRYSNQPQHF. CDR3 sequence (DNA): TGTGCCAGCAGTTTATGGGGGGACCGCTATAGCAATCAGCCCCAGCATTTT.

The V and J genes are TRBV19 and TRBJ2-7; D is possibly TRBD1 (6 bases). The CDR3 contains 14 residues. Germline CDR1 is LNHDA and CDR2 is SQIVND (reference sequence). Trimming shortened V by 3 bases and J by 7 bases, and 16 bases separated the two germline ends. CDR3 sequence (DNA): TGTGCCAGTAGTATTATTGGGGGCAAAGCGGAGCAGTACTTC. This gives the protein CASSIIGGKAEQYF.

This chain connects TRBV15 to TRBJ1-5; possibly TRBD1 for D (5 bases). The V end lost 0 bases, the J end lost 11 bases, and 14 bases lay between the germline ends. Germline CDR1 LNHNV, CDR2 YYDKDF (reference sequence). CDR3 length: 14 residues. This CDR3 reads CATSRDSGGRAQHF. The CDR3 nucleotides are TGTGCCACCAGCAGAGATTCGGGGGGAAGGGCCCAGCATTTT.

This rearrangement joins TRBV5-1 to TRBJ2-1, with 13 bases lining up with TRBD2. From germline, CDR1 is SGHRS and CDR2 YFSETQ. The CDR3 has 19 residues. Trimming took 0 bases from V and 8 from J; bases not matched to a gene: 14. The CDR3 DNA is TGCGCCAGCAGCTTGGCCGGACTAGCGGGAGACAGAGTTCTGGATGAGCAGTTCTTC. Residues: CASSLAGLAGDRVLDEQFF.

This clone was seen a few times. The rearrangement joins TRBV18 to TRBJ2-5, with D possibly TRBD2 on 5 matching bases. V shed 4 bases and J shed 3 bases, with 9 bases lying between them. Germline lookup yields CDR1 KGHSH and CDR2 LQKENI. The CDR3 is 13 residues long. CDR3 sequence: CASSLPGEETQYF. CDR3 nucleotides: TGTGCCAGCTCACTTCCCGGGGAAGAGACCCAGTACTTC. The full variable domain, its missing parts supplied by reference TRBV18 and TRBJ2-5, is NAGVMQNPRHLVRRRGQEARLRCSPMKGHSHVYWYRQLPEEGLKFMVYLQKENIIDESGMPKERFSAEFPKEGPSILRIQQVVRGDSAAYFCASSLPGEETQYFGPGTRLLVL.

The chain carries TRBV28 and TRBJ1-1, with 7 nucleotides matching TRBD1. This CDR3 is built from 16 residues. Trimming cost V 5 bases and J 1 base; bases outside gene matches: 10. Germline V CDR1 and CDR2: MDHEN, SYDVKM. CDR3 in DNA: TGTGCCAGCAGTCACATTAAGACAGGGAGGAACACTGAAGCTTTCTTT. Residues: CASSHIKTGRNTEAFF.